The clone carrying this T cell receptor beta chain appeared many times. What it binds is not known. Using its own MiXCR run on the 5' RACE reads, TCRdb lists one record per CDR3 protein. The sample consists of about 100,000 distinct CDR3 sequences, 4.4% of them appearing once. Time point: sample taken at primary tumor resection. The input material, whole RNA from tumor, nontumor lung or frozen PBMC, was sequenced unsorted. The data were obtained in a study of spatial heterogeneity in lung cancer. Notes on the study in general: Counts of expanded alpha and beta TCRs within tumors tracked the tumor nonsynonymous mutation count.

The CDR3 is 18 amino acids. The V and J ends lost 3 bases and 2 bases, in that order; junction bases with no gene match: 10. In germline, CDR1 is SNHLY, CDR2 FYNNEI. Sequences were derived from lung tumor tissue, sampled at surgery. This receptor was identified in a male donor with early-stage non-small cell lung cancer. The V gene is TRBV2, the J gene TRBJ2-2; 9 bases are shared with TRBD1. The CDR3 sequence is CASSEEDRGVPNTGELFF. The CDR3 bases are TGTGCCAGCAGTGAGGAGGACAGGGGTGTACCAAACACCGGGGAGCTGTTTTTT. Supplemented by reference TRBV2 and TRBJ2-2, the full variable domain reads EPEVTQTPSHQVTQMGQEVILRCVPISNHLYFYWYRQILGQKVEFLVSFYNNEISEKSEIFDDQFSVERPDGSNFTLKIRSTKLEDSAMYFCASSEEDRGVPNTGELFFGEGSRLTVL.